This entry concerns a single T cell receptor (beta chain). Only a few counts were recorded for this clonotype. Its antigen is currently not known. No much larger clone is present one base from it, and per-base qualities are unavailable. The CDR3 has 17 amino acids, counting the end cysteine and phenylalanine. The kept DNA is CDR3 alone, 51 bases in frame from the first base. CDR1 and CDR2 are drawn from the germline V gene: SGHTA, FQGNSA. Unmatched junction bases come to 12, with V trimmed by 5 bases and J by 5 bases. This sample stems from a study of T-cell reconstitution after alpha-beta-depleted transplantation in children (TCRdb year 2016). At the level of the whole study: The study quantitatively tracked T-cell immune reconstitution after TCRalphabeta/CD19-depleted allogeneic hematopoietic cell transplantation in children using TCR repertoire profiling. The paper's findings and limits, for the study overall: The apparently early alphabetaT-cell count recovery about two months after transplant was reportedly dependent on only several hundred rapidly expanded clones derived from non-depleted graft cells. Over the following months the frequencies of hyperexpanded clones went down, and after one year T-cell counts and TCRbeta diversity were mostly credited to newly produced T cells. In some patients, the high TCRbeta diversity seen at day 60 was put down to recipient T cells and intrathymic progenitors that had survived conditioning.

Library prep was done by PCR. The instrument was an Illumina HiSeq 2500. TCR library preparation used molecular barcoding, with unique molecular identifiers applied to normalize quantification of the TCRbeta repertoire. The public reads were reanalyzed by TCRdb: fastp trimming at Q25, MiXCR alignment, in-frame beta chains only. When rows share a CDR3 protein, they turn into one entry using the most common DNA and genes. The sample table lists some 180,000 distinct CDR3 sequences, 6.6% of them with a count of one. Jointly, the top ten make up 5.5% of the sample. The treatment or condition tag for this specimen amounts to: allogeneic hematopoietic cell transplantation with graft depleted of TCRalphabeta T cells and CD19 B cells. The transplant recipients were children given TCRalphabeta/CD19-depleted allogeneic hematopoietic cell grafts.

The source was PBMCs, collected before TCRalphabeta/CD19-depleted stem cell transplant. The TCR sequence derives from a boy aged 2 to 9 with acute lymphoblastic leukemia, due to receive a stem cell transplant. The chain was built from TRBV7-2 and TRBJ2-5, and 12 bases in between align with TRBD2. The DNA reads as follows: TGTGCCAGCAGCCCCAACGCTGCTAGCGGGGGGGCGGAGACCCAGTACTTC. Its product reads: CASSPNAASGGAETQYF.